Listed here are 23 T cell receptor beta chains from one sample, sequenced in a study of T cells in Graves' hyperthyroidism and ophthalmopathy. Template material for amplifying TCR beta CDR3 regions consisted of RNA transcripts. When the TCR CDR3 underwent first-round RT-PCR, the HTBI primer set was used. From the multiplex PCR reads, TCRdb called clonotypes with MiXCR, one entry per CDR3 protein. The table includes around 350,000 distinct CDR3 sequences, about 25% detected once. Sequencing was performed on blood. These receptors originate from a man aged 50-60 years with Graves' hyperthyroidism.

The DNA of the CDR3 is TGTGCCAGTGGGGGACAGGGTTCCTACGAGCAGTACTTC. Amino acids: CASGGQGSYEQYF. The chain couples TRBV2 to TRBJ2-7; 9 positions match TRBD1. CDR3 length equals 13 residues. After removal of 9 bases from V and 1 base from J, the junction contained 4 bases not matched to a gene. Germline V gives CDR1 SNHLY, CDR2 FYNNEI.

This clonotype was detected only a few times. V and J are TRBV7-9 and TRBJ2-7; 7 nucleotides align to TRBD2. Germline CDR1 reads SEHNR; CDR2 reads FQNEAQ (reference sequence). V gave up 1 base and J gave up 3 bases; unmatched junction bases: 6. CDR3 length: 15 amino acids. CDR3 sequence reads: CASSLGDYPVYEQYF. CDR3 nucleotide sequence: TGTGCCAGCAGCTTAGGGGACTATCCAGTCTACGAGCAGTACTTC.

This clonotype was found many times. The rearrangement joins TRBV3-1 to TRBJ2-4; D unresolved. Germline-derived CDR1 and CDR2 are LGHDT and YNNKEL (reference sequence). This CDR3 comprises 16 residues. The V and J ends lost 1 base and 0 bases respectively, with 10 bases between them. CDR3 protein: CASSQGARQAKNIQYF. CDR3 sequence (DNA): TGTGCCAGCAGCCAAGGGGCACGACAAGCCAAAAACATTCAGTACTTC.

The rearrangement links TRBV20-1 to TRBJ2-7, with 11 bases matching TRBD2. V shed 1 base, J shed 5 bases, and the junction held 4 bases outside the gene matches. From germline, CDR1 is DFQATT and CDR2 SNEGSKA (reference sequence). The CDR3 extends over 14 amino acids. The CDR3 coding sequence is TGCAGTGCTAGAGTACTAGCGGGAGTCAACGAGCAGTACTTC. Encoded protein: CSARVLAGVNEQYF.

This chain joins TRBV2 and TRBJ2-6; D call uncertain. CDR3 size: 16 residues. Per germline, CDR1 SNHLY and CDR2 FYNNEI. V was clipped by 8 bases and J by 2 bases, with 16 bases between them. The CDR3 protein is CASETGVLAGANVLTF. Here the CDR3 DNA reads TGTGCCAGCGAGACGGGTGTTCTAGCTGGGGCCAACGTCCTGACTTTC.

This clonotype appeared many times. This chain joins TRBV2 and TRBJ2-7; the D gene could be TRBD1 or TRBD2 (5 bases each). The germline V and J ends were trimmed by 7 bases and 2 bases, with 15 bases remaining between them. From germline, CDR1 is SNHLY and CDR2 FYNNEI. The CDR3 is 14 amino acids. The CDR3 DNA follows: TGTGCCAGCACCACCGGGACGGGTCCCTACGAGCAGTACTTC. Translation: CASTTGTGPYEQYF.

The CDR3 reads CSVVLPNTGELFF. The DNA of the CDR3 is TGCAGCGTGGTTCTACCGAACACCGGGGAGCTGTTTTTT. V is TRBV29-1 and J is TRBJ2-2; D is ambiguous. V lost 6 bases and J lost 0, with 8 bases in between. Germline V lookup: CDR1 SQVTM, CDR2 ANQGSEA. The CDR3 spans 13 residues.

As for this clonotype: A much bigger clone sits one base away, suggesting this may be a read error. The chain uses TRBV2 and TRBJ1-5; D gene uncertain. From germline, CDR1 is SNHLY and CDR2 FYNNEI. The CDR3 totals 15 residues. Here the CDR3 reads CASREEMGFNQPQHF. The CDR3 coding sequence is TGTGCCAGCAGGGAAGAGATGGGTTTCAATCAGCCCCAGCATTTT.

This clonotype was found many times. This chain links TRBV11-2 with TRBJ1-2; D might be TRBD1 (5 bases). This CDR3 contains 13 residues. Germline V CDR1 and CDR2: SGHAT, FQNNGV. The ends were cut back, 0 bases at V and 7 bases at J, with 9 bases in the middle. CDR3 in amino acids: CASSLDQGLGYTF. The CDR3 nucleotides read TGTGCCAGCAGCTTAGATCAGGGCCTTGGCTACACCTTC.

This chain uses TRBV29-1 with TRBJ2-5, with D possibly TRBD2 on 7 matching bases. The CDR3 consists of 15 residues. CDR1 is SQVTM and CDR2 is ANQGSEA in the germline V gene. Trimming shortened V by 6 bases and J by 4 bases, and 21 bases separated the two germline ends. CDR3 nucleotides: TGCAGCGTCCTAAGGTCCAGGGGAGGGAGAGAGACCCAGTACTTC. This encodes CSVLRSRGGRETQYF. The full variable domain, with the rest looked up from reference TRBV29-1 and TRBJ2-5, is SAVISQKPSRDICQRGTSLTIQCQVDSQVTMMFWYRQQPGQSLTLIATANQGSEATYESGFVIDKFPISRPNLTFSTLTVSNMSPEDSSIYLCSVLRSRGGRETQYFGPGTRLLVL.

In this sample, this clonotype turned up many times. The chain combines TRBV12-3 or TRBV12-4 with TRBJ2-5; unclear D gene. Between the trimmed V and J ends, which lost 1 base and 0 bases, there was a span of 9 bases. CDR3 length: 15 residues. DNA for the CDR3: TGTGCCAGCAGTTTAGGGGCCCAGTACCAAGAGACCCAGTACTTC. Its translation is CASSLGAQYQETQYF.

This clonotype was counted a few times. The CDR3 is CASRGQTSGRDNEQFF. The CDR3 nucleotides read TGTGCCAGCAGGGGCCAGACTAGCGGGAGAGACAATGAGCAGTTCTTC. The chain uses TRBV7-9 and TRBJ2-1; 12 positions agree with TRBD2. This CDR3 has 16 residues. Germline V gene sequence: CDR1 SEHNR, CDR2 FQNEAQ (reference sequence). V lost 6 bases, J lost 5 bases, and 8 bases stayed unmatched.

This clonotype was observed many times. The chain combines TRBV28 with TRBJ1-2, with D possibly being TRBD1 (5 bases). V gave up 6 bases and J gave up 0 bases, with 11 bases separating them. The CDR3 covers 14 residues. The V gene's germline CDR1 is MDHEN and CDR2 SYDVKM. For the CDR3, the DNA is TGTGCCAGCAGGGAGACAGTCACTAACTATGGCTACACCTTC. As protein: CASRETVTNYGYTF.

This clonotype has more than one count but fewer than ten. The chain uses TRBV3-1 and TRBJ2-1, with D maybe TRBD2 (5 bases). V was cut by 6 bases and J by 5 bases, with 14 bases left in between. CDR1 is LGHDT and CDR2 is YNNKEL in the germline V gene (reference sequence). The CDR3 totals 14 residues. CDR3 sequence (DNA): TGTGCCAGCAGTCACCGAGGCGGGCACAATGAGCAGTTCTTC. Its translation: CASSHRGGHNEQFF.

The sample holds many counts of this clonotype. The chain employs TRBV3-1 and TRBJ2-1; no clear D gene. CDR1 is LGHDT, CDR2 YNNKEL, per germline (reference sequence). The CDR3 contains 13 residues. V lost 4 bases to trimming and J lost 7 bases, with 11 bases between them. Here the CDR3 reads CASSPRQANEQFF. The CDR3 DNA sequence: TGTGCCAGCAGCCCCAGACAAGCTAATGAGCAGTTCTTC.

The chain joins TRBV2 to TRBJ2-7; TRBD1 matches at 7 bases. V dropped 6 bases and J dropped 1; count of bases not matched to a gene: 6. The length of the CDR3 is 14 residues. Germline V gene lookup returns CDR1 SNHLY and CDR2 FYNNEI. DNA of the CDR3: TGTGCCAGCAGGGTAGGACAGGTTTCCTACGAGCAGTACTTC. Translating it yields CASRVGQVSYEQYF.

The rearrangement uses TRBV18 and TRBJ2-7; 7 bases are a match to TRBD1. The germline V gene has CDR1 KGHSH and CDR2 LQKENI. V gave up 2 bases and J gave up 3 bases; unmatched junction bases: 7. The CDR3 length is 15 residues. CDR3 in DNA: TGTGCCAGCTCACCATTGGCGGCAGGGGGCTACGAGCAGTACTTC. It is translated as CASSPLAAGGYEQYF.

This clonotype was picked up a small number of times. The rearrangement uses TRBV28 and TRBJ2-7, with 8 nucleotides matching TRBD2. The CDR3 runs 14 residues. V shed 8 bases and J 2 bases; nucleotides not matched to a gene: 8. Per germline, CDR1 MDHEN and CDR2 SYDVKM. CDR3 region: CASGTGGPAYEQYF. For the CDR3, the DNA is TGTGCCAGCGGGACGGGAGGGCCAGCCTACGAGCAGTACTTC.

CDR3 nucleotide sequence: TGTGCCAGCAGTGCGGGGGGGCAGGGTGGGCAGCCCCAGCATTTT. The encoded protein is CASSAGGQGGQPQHF. This sequence joins TRBV2 and TRBJ1-5, with a weak D call TRBD1 (6 bases). V was cut by 4 bases and J by 7 bases, with 17 bases left in between. Germline V lookup: CDR1 SNHLY, CDR2 FYNNEI. The CDR3 contains 15 residues.

The chain employs TRBV15 and TRBJ2-1, with TRBD1 as a possible D gene (6 bases). The CDR3 sequence is 16 residues long. In germline, CDR1 is LNHNV, CDR2 YYDKDF (reference sequence). Trimming took 0 bases from V and 0 from J, leaving 9 bases between them. The CDR3 sequence is CATSREIGGSYNEQFF. Here the CDR3 DNA reads TGTGCCACCAGCAGAGAAATAGGGGGCTCCTACAATGAGCAGTTCTTC. The whole variable domain, remainder taken from reference TRBV15 and TRBJ2-1, is DAMVIQNPRYQVTQFGKPVTLSCSQTLNHNVMYWYQQKSSQAPKLLFHYYDKDFNNEADTPDNFQSRRPNTSFCFLDIRSPGLGDTAMYLCATSREIGGSYNEQFFGPGTRLTVL.

The V and J genes are TRBV20-1 and TRBJ2-3; 9 bases agree with TRBD2. CDR1 is DFQATT, CDR2 SNEGSKA, per germline (reference sequence). The CDR3 totals 13 residues. CDR3 coding DNA: TGCGGATCAGCGGGAGGCTCCACAGATACGCAGTATTTT. It specifies CGSAGGSTDTQYF.

This clonotype was observed a handful of times. The chain employs TRBV20-1 and TRBJ2-3; 15 bases map to TRBD2. The V gene's germline CDR1 is DFQATT and CDR2 SNEGSKA (reference sequence). V gave up 6 bases and J gave up 8 bases; unmatched junction bases: 9. CDR3 length: 15 residues. This chain's CDR3 is CSAPGTSGRIGTQYF. The CDR3 DNA is TGCAGTGCCCCCGGGACTAGCGGGAGGATTGGTACGCAGTATTTT.

This chain joins TRBV7-3 and TRBJ2-3; D perhaps matches TRBD2 (6 bases). The CDR3 is 15 residues long. Per germline, CDR1 SGHTA and CDR2 FQGTGA. With 2 bases removed from V and 3 bases from J, the gap between germline ends came to 12 bases. CDR3: CASSLLTGETDTQYF. As DNA, the CDR3 is TGTGCCAGCAGCTTACTTACGGGAGAGACAGATACGCAGTATTTT. The whole variable domain, filled in from reference TRBV7-3 and TRBJ2-3, reads GAGVSQTPSNKVTEKGKYVELRCDPISGHTALYWYRQSLGQGPEFLIYFQGTGAADDSGLPNDRFFAVRPEGSVSTLKIQRTERGDSAVYLCASSLLTGETDTQYFGPGTRLTVL.